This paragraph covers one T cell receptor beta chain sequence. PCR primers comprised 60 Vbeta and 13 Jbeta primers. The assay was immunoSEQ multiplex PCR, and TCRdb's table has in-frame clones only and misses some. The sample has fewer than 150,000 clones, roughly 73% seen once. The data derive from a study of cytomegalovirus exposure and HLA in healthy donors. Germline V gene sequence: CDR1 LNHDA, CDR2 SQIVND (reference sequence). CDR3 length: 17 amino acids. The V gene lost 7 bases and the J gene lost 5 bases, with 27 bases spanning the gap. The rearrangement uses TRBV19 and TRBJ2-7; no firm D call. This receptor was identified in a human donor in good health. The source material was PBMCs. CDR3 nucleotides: TGTGCCAGTAAAATCCGAGGCCGTCGAGAGGTAGGCCACGAGCAGTACTTC. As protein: CASKIRGRREVGHEQYF.